This paragraph reports one T cell receptor (beta chain). The antigen remains undetermined. The sample is drawn from a study of T-cell reconstitution after alpha-beta-depleted transplantation in children. Broader study findings: Reportedly, alpha-beta T cells present about two months post-transplant originated from several hundred expanded clones of graft origin. Newly generated T cells supplied most T-cell counts and diversity one year post-transplant. Certain patients had high TCRbeta diversity at day 60, and it came from recipient T cells and thymic progenitors that survived.

A library of TCRbeta sequences, prepared with unique molecular identifiers, was generated. One entry per CDR3 protein, called by TCRdb with MiXCR from the PCR reads. The sample has 90,000 to 100,000 distinct CDR3 sequences; around a quarter are singletons. This clonotype was obtained from a boy aged 2 to 10 with acute lymphoblastic leukemia, due to receive a stem cell transplant. Sequencing used PBMCs, obtained before TCRalphabeta/CD19-depleted stem cell transplant.

CDR3 protein: CASSVAQGPNSPLHF. In nucleotides, the CDR3 is TGTGCCAGCAGCGTAGCCCAGGGCCCTAATTCACCCCTCCACTTT. This chain connects TRBV9 to TRBJ1-6, with D possibly being TRBD1 (5 bases). The length of the CDR3 is 15 residues. Germline V gene lookup returns CDR1 SGDLS and CDR2 YYNGEE. Trimming removed 0 bases at V and 6 bases at J, with 10 bases between.